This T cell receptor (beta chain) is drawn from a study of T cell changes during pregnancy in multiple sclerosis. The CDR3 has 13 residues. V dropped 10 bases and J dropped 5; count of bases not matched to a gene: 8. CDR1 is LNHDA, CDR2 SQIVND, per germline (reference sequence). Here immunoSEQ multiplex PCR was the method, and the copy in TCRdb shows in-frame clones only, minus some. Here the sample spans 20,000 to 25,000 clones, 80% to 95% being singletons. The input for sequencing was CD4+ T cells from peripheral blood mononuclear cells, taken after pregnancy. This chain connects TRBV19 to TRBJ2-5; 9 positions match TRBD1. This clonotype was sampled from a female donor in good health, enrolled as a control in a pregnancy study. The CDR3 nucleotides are TGTGCCACCGGACAGGGGTTAAGGGAGACCCAGTACTTC. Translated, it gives CATGQGLRETQYF.